Detailed here is one T cell receptor (beta chain). Use of 60 Vbeta and 13 Jbeta primers characterized the PCR. Repertoires were generated with immunoSEQ multiplex PCR, while TCRdb's copy carries only in-frame clones and drops some. This sample has 100,000 to 150,000 clones, with 83% found just once. The data derive from a study of cytomegalovirus exposure and HLA in healthy donors. The CDR3 totals 15 residues. CDR1 SQVTM and CDR2 ANQGSEA come from the germline V gene. The ends lost 8 bases at V and 2 bases at J; junction bases unmatched: 12. V usage is TRBV29-1 and J usage is TRBJ2-1, with 7 bases aligning to TRBD2. The sequence was collected from a girl aged 2-15 years in good health and CMV-seronegative. The sequencing input was PBMCs. The CDR3 DNA follows: TGCAGCCACCGCGGGAGCGGGTCTCCCTACAATGAGCAGTTCTTC. Residues: CSHRGSGSPYNEQFF.